Below, one TCR beta chain is given with its context. The antigen is not known. The sample comes from a study of lymphopenia after photon versus proton radiotherapy. General study findings and limits: After the lymphocyte nadir, photon-treated repertoires showed oligoclonal expansion, especially of CD8+ Temra cells. Under photons, naive T cells and diversity fell while effector/memory populations rose. Survival link was tested only in deceased patients; proton benefit remains a possibility. In patients who died, overall survival fell as post-nadir TCR diversity dropped more.

The germline V gene encodes CDR1 MNHEY and CDR2 SVGAGI. V gave up 4 bases and J gave up 13 bases, with 25 bases separating them. The length of the CDR3 is 15 residues. Clones were read by immunoSEQ multiplex PCR, and TCRdb kept only the in-frame ones, dropping some. The sample holds some 15,000 clones, 84% seen once. The input for sequencing was peripheral blood, taken from a patient treated with proton-based radiotherapy. The source of this sequence is a man in his sixties or seventies with pancreatic cancer. The rearrangement links TRBV6-5 to TRBJ1-2; D is uncertain. The CDR3 region has the DNA TGTGCCAGCAGTTCCTCTGGAAAGAGCAGCCTAGATGGCACCTTC. The encoded protein is CASSSSGKSSLDGTF.